This T cell receptor (beta chain) was documented in a study of T-cell memory formation after mild COVID-19. Study-level information: TCR clusters showed largely donor specificity. Study findings and constraints: Those CD4+ clones that contracted were mainly in CM and EM (CD8+ ones in EMRA).

After 5'RACE with constant-segment primers, TCR alpha and TCR beta cDNA libraries carrying sample barcodes and UMIs were obtained. TCRdb fed the 5' RACE reads into MiXCR, producing one record per CDR3 protein. The profile shows just under 150,000 distinct CDR3 sequences, 6% to 6.5% of them singletons. This clonotype was picked up a small number of times. Its target is not known. Germline V gene sequence: CDR1 MNHEY, CDR2 SVGEGT. This CDR3 is 14 amino acids long. V lost 2 bases, J lost 6 bases, and 6 bases stayed unmatched. This clonotype originated in an adult woman who had mild COVID-19 (a few samples of this study predate the infection). Cell type and time point are not known. The chain uses TRBV6-2 or TRBV6-3 and TRBJ1-2; 7 bases fit TRBD1. Specimen: PBMCs or a T cell subset sorted from them (not recorded which). The DNA for the CDR3 is TGTGCCAGCAGTTACCCCGGGACAGTGGATGGCTACACCTTC. Translated, it gives CASSYPGTVDGYTF.